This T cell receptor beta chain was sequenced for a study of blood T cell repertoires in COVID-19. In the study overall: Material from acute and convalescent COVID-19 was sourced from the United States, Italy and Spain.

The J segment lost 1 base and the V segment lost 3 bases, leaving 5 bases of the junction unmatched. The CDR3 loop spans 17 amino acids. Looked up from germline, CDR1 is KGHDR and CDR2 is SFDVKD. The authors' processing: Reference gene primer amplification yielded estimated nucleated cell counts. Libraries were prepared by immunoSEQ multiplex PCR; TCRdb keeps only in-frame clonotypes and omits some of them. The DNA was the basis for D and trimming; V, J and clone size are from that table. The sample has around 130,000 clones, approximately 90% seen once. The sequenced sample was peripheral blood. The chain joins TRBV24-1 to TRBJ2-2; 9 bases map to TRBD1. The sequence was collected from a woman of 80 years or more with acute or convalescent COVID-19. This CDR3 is CATSDPTGQGNTGELFF. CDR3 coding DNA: TGTGCCACCAGTGATCCGACGGGACAGGGGAACACCGGGGAGCTGTTTTTT.